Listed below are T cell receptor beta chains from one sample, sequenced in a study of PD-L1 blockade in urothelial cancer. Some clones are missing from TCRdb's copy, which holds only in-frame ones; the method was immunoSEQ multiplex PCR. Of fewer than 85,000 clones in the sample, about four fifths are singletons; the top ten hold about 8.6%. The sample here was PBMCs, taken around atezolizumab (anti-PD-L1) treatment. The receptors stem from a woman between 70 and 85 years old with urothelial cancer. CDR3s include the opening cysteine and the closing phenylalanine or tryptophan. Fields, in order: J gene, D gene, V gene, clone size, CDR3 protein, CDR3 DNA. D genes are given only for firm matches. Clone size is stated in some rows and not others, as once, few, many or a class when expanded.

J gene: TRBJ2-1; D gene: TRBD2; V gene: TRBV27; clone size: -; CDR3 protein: CASSLSYPSGGPSSYNEQFF; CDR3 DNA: TGTGCCAGCAGTTTATCGTACCCTAGCGGGGGGCCGAGCTCCTACAATGAGCAGTTCTTC
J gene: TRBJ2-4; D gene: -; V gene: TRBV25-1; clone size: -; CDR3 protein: CASSSRGGSFNIQYF; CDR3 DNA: TGTGCCAGCAGTTCGAGGGGGGGCAGTTTTAACATTCAGTACTTC
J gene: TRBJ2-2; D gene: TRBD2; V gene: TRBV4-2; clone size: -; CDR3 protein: CASSQDHGLADTTGELFF; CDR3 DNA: TGTGCCAGCAGCCAGGATCACGGACTAGCGGACACCACCGGGGAGCTGTTTTTT
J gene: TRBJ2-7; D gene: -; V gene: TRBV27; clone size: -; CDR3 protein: CASSLTGSYEQYF; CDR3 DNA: TGTGCCAGCAGTTTAACGGGGTCCTACGAGCAGTACTTC
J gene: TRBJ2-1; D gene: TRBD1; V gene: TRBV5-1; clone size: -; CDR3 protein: CASSYGQGAGYNEQFF; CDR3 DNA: TGCGCCAGCAGCTACGGACAGGGGGCAGGCTACAATGAGCAGTTCTTC
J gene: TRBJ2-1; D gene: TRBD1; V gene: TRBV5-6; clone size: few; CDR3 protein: CASSSYYRGQVNEQFF; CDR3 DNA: TGTGCCAGCAGCTCATATTACAGGGGGCAGGTTAATGAGCAGTTCTTC
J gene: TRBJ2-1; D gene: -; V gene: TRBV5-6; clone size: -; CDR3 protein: CASSLAARASYNEQFF; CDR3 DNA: TGTGCCAGCAGCTTGGCGGCCAGGGCATCCTACAATGAGCAGTTCTTC
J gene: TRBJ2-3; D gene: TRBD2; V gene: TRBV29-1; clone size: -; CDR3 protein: CSVDPSGSTDTQYF; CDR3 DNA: TGCAGCGTGGACCCTAGCGGTAGCACAGATACGCAGTATTTT
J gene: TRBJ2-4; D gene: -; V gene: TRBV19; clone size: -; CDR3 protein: CASSTTTWGDIQYF; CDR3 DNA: TGTGCCAGTAGTACCACAACATGGGGGGACATTCAGTACTTC
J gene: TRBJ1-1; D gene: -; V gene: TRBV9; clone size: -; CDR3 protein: CASSALWPGAANTEAFF; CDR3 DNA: TGTGCCAGCAGCGCGTTGTGGCCAGGGGCCGCGAACACTGAAGCTTTCTTT
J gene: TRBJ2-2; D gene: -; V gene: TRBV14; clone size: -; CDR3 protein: CASSQVRGGGELFF; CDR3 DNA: TGTGCCAGCAGCCAAGTCCGGGGTGGCGGGGAGCTGTTTTTT
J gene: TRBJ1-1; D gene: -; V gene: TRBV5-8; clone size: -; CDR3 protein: CATGRDFVTEAFF; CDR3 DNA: TGTGCCACCGGAAGGGACTTCGTTACTGAAGCTTTCTTT
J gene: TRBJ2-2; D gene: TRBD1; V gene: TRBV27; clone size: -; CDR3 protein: CASSLRGQGLLNTGELFF; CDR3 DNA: TGTGCCAGCAGTTTACGGGGACAGGGCCTCCTCAACACCGGGGAGCTGTTTTTT
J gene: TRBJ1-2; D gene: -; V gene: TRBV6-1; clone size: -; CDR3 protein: CATTVEGNYGYTF; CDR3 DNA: TGTGCCACCACGGTGGAGGGCAACTATGGCTACACCTTC
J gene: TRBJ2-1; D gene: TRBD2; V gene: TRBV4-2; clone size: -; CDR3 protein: CASSQPTSPSWNEQFF; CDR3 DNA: TGTGCCAGCAGCCAACCGACTAGCCCGTCGTGGAATGAGCAGTTCTTC
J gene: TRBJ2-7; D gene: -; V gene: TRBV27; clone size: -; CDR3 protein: CASSLGGRGVVEQYF; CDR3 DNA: TGTGCCAGCAGTTTGGGGGGGAGGGGGGTCGTCGAGCAGTACTTC
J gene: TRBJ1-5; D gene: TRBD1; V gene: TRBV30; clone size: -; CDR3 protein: CAWSLGGGQQPQHF; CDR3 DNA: TGTGCCTGGAGCCTCGGAGGGGGCCAACAGCCCCAGCATTTT
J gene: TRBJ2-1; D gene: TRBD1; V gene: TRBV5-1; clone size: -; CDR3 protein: CASSLWTGVNEQFF; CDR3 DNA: TGCGCCAGCAGCTTATGGACAGGGGTGAATGAGCAGTTCTTC
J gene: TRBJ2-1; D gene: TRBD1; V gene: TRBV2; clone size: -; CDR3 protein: CASSETDRANEQFF; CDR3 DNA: TGTGCCAGCAGTGAAACCGACAGGGCCAATGAGCAGTTCTTC
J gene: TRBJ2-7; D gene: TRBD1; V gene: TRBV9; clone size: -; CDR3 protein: CASSGRQGLNEQYF; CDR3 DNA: TGTGCCAGCAGCGGGAGACAGGGGCTGAACGAGCAGTACTTC
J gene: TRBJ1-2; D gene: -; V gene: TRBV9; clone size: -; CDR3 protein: CASSAPFGYTF; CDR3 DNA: TGTGCCAGCAGCGCCCCGTTTGGCTACACCTTC
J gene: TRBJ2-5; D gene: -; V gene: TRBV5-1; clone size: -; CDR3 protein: CASSSGQETQYF; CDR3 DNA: TGCGCCAGCAGCTCGGGCCAAGAGACCCAGTACTTC
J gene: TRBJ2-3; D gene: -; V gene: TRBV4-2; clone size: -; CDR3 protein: CASSQESRGVADTQYF; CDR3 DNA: TGTGCCAGCAGCCAAGAGAGCAGGGGAGTTGCAGATACGCAGTATTTT
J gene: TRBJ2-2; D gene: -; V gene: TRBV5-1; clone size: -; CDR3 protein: CASSKSSTGELFF; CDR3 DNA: TGCGCCAGCAGCAAAAGTAGTACCGGGGAGCTGTTTTTT
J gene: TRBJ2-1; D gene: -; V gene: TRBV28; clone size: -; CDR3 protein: CASRPQTAYNEQFF; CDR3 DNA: TGTGCCAGCAGACCCCAGACAGCCTACAATGAGCAGTTCTTC
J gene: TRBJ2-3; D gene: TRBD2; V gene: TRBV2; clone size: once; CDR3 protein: CASSVVLAGDTDTQYF; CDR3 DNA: TGTGCCAGCAGTGTGGTCCTAGCGGGGGACACAGATACGCAGTATTTT
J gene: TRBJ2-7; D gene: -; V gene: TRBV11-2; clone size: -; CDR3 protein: CASTSQSSAYEQYF; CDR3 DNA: TGTGCCAGCACTAGCCAAAGTAGCGCCTACGAGCAGTACTTC
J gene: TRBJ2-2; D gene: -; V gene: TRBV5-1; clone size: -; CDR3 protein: CASSLEGNANTGELFF; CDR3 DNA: TGCGCCAGCAGCTTGGAGGGGAACGCGAACACCGGGGAGCTGTTTTTT
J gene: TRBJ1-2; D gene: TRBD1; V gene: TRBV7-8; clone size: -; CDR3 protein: CASSGDRINYGYTF; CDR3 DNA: TGTGCCAGCAGCGGGGACAGGATTAACTATGGCTACACCTTC
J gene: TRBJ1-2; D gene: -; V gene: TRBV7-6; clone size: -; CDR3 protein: CASSPWTDGYTF; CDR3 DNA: TGTGCCAGCAGCCCTTGGACAGATGGCTACACCTTC
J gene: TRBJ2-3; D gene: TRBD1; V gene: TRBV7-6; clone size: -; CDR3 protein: CASSRGQGGPDTQYF; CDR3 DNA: TGTGCCAGCAGCCGGGGACAGGGAGGACCGGATACGCAGTATTTT
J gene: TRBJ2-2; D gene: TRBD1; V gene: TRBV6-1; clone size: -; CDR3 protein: CASSDLQGTGELFF; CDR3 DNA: TGTGCCAGCAGTGACTTACAGGGGACCGGGGAGCTGTTTTTT
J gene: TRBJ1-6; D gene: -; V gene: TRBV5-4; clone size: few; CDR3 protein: CASSLIEENSPLHF; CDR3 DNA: TGTGCCAGCAGCTTGATAGAGGAGAATTCACCCCTCCACTTT
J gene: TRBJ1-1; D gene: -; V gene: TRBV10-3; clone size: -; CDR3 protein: CAISDRGMNTEAFF; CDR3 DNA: TGTGCCATCAGTGACAGAGGGATGAACACTGAAGCTTTCTTT
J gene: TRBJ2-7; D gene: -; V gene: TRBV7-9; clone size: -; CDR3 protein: CASSFDSYEQYF; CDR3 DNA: TGTGCCAGCAGCTTTGACAGCTACGAGCAGTACTTC
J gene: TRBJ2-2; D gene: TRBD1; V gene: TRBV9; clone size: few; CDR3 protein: CASSDNRGLGELFF; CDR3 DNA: TGTGCCAGCAGCGACAACAGGGGGCTCGGGGAGCTGTTTTTT
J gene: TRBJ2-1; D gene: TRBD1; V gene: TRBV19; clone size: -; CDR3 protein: CASSPEWGQYYNEQFF; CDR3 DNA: TGTGCCAGTAGCCCCGAGTGGGGACAGTATTACAATGAGCAGTTCTTC
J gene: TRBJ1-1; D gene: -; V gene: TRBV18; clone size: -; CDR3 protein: CASSPWTPTGQGGTEAFF; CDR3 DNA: TGTGCCAGCTCACCTTGGACGCCTACAGGGCAAGGGGGCACTGAAGCTTTCTTT
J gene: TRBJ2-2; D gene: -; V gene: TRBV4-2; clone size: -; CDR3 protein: CASSQESSMNTGELFF; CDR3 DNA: TGTGCCAGCAGCCAAGAGAGTAGCATGAACACCGGGGAGCTGTTTTTT
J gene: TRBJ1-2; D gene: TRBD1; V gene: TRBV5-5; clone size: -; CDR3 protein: CASTQQQGDYGYTF; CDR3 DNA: TGTGCCAGCACCCAACAACAGGGGGACTATGGCTACACCTTC
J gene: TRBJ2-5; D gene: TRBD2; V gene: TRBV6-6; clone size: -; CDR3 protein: CASSYSAGGQQETQYF; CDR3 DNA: TGTGCCAGCAGTTACTCCGCGGGAGGGCAACAAGAGACCCAGTACTTC
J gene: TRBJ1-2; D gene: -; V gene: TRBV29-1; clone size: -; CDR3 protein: CSVDGGISKGYTF; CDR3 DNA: TGCAGCGTTGACGGGGGTATATCGAAAGGCTACACCTTC
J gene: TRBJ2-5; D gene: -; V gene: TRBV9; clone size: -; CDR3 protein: CASSASGVEIETQYF; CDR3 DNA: TGTGCCAGCAGCGCCTCGGGAGTCGAGATAGAGACCCAGTACTTC
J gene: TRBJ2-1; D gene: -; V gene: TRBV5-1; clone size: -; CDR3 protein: CASSSRLEPNEQFF; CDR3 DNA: TGCGCCAGCAGCTCCCGACTAGAGCCCAATGAGCAGTTCTTC
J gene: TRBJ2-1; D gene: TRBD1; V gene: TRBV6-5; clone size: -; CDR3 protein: CASSSVGTGDNEQFF; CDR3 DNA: TGTGCCAGCAGCTCAGTCGGGACAGGGGACAATGAGCAGTTCTTC